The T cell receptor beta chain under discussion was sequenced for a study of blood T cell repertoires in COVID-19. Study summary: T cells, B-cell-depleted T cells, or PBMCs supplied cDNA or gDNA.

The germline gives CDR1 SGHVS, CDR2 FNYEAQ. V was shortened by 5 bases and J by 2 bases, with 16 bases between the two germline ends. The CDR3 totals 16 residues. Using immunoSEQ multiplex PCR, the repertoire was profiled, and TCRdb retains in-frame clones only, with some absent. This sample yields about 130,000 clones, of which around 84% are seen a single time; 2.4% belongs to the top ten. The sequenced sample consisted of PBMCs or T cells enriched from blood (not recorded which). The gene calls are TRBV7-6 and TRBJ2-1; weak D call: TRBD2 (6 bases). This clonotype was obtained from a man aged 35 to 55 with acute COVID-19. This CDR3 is CASSLLRAGAYNEQFF. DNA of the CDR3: TGTGCCAGCAGCCTCCTTCGAGCGGGCGCCTACAATGAGCAGTTCTTC. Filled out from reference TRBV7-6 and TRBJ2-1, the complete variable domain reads GAGVSQSPRYKVTKRGQDVALRCDPISGHVSLYWYRQALGQGPEFLTYFNYEAQQDKSGLPNDRFSAERPEGSISTLTIQRTEQRDSAMYRCASSLLRAGAYNEQFFGPGTRLTVL.